This T cell receptor (beta chain) came from a study of blood T cell repertoires in COVID-19. The V gene's germline CDR1 is MNHNY and CDR2 SVGAGI (reference sequence). CDR3 length: 16 residues. V dropped 5 bases and J dropped 1 base, with 18 bases sitting between them. Here immunoSEQ multiplex PCR was the method, and the copy in TCRdb shows in-frame clones only, minus some. The table includes over 300,000 clones, 90% detected once. The TCR was taken from a man between 18 and 29 years old with active or convalescent COVID-19. Sequencing was done on a sample of peripheral blood. This chain uses TRBV6-6 with TRBJ2-7, with a tentative D call TRBD1 (5 bases). The CDR3 protein is CASSILPAGLSYEQYF. The DNA for the CDR3 is TGTGCCAGCAGTATACTTCCCGCAGGGCTTTCCTACGAGCAGTACTTC.